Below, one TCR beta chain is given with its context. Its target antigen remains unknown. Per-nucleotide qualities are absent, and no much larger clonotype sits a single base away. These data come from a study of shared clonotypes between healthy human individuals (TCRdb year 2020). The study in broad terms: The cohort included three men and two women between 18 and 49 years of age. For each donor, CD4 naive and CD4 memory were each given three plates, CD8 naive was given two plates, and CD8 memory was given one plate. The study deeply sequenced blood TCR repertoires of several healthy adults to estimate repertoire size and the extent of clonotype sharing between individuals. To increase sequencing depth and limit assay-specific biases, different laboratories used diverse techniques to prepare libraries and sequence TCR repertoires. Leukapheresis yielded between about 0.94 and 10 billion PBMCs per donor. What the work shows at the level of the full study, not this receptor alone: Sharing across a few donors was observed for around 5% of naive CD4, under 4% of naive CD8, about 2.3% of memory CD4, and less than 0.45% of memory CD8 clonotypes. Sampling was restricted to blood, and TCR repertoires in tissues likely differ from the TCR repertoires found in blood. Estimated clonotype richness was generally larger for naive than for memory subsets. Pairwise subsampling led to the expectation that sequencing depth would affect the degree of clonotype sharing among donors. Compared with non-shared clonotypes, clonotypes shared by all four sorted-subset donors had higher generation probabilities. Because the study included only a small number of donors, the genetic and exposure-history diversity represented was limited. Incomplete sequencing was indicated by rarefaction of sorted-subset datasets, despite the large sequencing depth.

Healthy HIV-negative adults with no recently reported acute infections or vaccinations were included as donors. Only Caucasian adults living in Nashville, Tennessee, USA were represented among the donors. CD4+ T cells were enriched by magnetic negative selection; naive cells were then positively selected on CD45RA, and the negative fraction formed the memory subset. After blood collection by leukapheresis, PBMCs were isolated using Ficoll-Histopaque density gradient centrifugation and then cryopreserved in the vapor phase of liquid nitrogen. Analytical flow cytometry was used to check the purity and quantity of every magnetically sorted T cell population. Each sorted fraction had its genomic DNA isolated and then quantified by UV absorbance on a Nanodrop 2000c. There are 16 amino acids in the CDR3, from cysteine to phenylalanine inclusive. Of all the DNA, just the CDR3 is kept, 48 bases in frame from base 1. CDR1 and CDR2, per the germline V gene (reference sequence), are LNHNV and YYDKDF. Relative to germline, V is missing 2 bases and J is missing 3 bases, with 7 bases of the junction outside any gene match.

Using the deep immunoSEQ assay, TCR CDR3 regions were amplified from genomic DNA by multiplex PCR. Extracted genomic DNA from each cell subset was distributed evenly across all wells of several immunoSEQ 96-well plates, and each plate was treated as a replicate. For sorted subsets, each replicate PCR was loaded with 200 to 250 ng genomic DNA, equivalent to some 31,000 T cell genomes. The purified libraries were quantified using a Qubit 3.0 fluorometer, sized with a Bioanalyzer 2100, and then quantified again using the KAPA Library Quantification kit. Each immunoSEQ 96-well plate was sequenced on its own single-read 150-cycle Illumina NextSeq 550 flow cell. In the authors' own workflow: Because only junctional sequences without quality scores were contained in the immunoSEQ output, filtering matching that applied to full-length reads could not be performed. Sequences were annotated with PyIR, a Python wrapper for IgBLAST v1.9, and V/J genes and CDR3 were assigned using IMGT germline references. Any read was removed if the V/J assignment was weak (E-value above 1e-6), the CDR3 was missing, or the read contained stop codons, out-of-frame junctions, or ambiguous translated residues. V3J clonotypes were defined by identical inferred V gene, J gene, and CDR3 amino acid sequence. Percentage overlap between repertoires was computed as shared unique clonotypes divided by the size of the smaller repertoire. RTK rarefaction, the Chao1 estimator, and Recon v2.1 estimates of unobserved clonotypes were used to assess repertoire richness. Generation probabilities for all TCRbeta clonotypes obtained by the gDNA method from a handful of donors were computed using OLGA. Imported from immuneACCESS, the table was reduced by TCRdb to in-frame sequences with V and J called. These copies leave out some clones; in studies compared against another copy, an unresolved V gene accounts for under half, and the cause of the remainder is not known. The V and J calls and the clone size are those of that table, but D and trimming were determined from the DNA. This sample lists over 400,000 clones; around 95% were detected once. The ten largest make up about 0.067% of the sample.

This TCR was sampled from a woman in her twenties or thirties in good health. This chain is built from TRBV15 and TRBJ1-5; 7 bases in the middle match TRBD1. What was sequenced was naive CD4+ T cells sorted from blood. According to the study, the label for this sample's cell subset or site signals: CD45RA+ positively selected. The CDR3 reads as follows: CATSRKPGQNNQPQHF. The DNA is TGTGCCACCAGCAGAAAGCCGGGACAGAACAATCAGCCCCAGCATTTT. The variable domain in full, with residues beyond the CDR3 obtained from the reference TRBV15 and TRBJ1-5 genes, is DAMVIQNPRYQVTQFGKPVTLSCSQTLNHNVMYWYQQKSSQAPKLLFHYYDKDFNNEADTPDNFQSRRPNTSFCFLDIRSPGLGDTAMYLCATSRKPGQNNQPQHFGDGTRLSIL.